A selection of T cell receptor beta chains follows, all from one sample in a study of shared clonotypes between healthy human individuals. Sequencing used immunoSEQ multiplex PCR; TCRdb keeps in-frame clones, though not all of them. The sample includes over 2 million clones, roughly 90% seen only once; the top ten take 0.37%. Sequenced: naive CD4+ T cells from PBMCs. These receptors were obtained from a man younger than 30 in good health. Some clones in this sample may be carry-over from other donors' samples. Both conserved end residues are part of each CDR3. D genes are given only for firm matches. Some rows mark clone size as missing; the rest say once, few, many or name a class of expanded clone.

v_call	cdr3_length	d_call	clone_size	j_call	cdr3_aa	cdr3_nt
TRBV7-9	12	.	few	TRBJ2-2	CASSSGVGELFF	TGTGCCAGCAGCTCCGGGGTCGGGGAGCTGTTTTTT
TRBV4-1	15	.	.	TRBJ2-1	CASSQEGEGRNEQFF	TGCGCCAGCAGCCAAGAGGGGGAAGGGAGGAATGAGCAGTTCTTC
TRBV30	14	TRBD2	.	TRBJ2-3	CAWRTSGSTDTQYF	TGTGCCTGGAGGACTAGCGGGAGTACAGATACGCAGTATTTT
TRBV7-9	16	TRBD1	.	TRBJ1-1	CASSFKQGPLNTEAFF	TGTGCCAGCAGCTTCAAACAGGGGCCCCTGAACACTGAAGCTTTCTTT
TRBV28	14	TRBD2	once	TRBJ2-3	CASRSSGRTDTQYF	TGTGCCAGCAGGTCTAGCGGGCGCACAGATACGCAGTATTTT
TRBV7-3	13	.	.	TRBJ2-7	CASSFTTAGEQYF	TGTGCCAGCAGCTTCACCACGGCCGGGGAGCAGTACTTC
TRBV28	18	TRBD2	.	TRBJ2-1	CASSFSSGTISSYNEQFF	TGTGCCAGCAGTTTTTCTAGCGGGACGATAAGCTCCTACAATGAGCAGTTCTTC
TRBV10-3	13	.	.	TRBJ2-5	CAISPGRGETQYF	TGTGCCATCAGTCCGGGGAGGGGGGAGACCCAGTACTTC
TRBV6-1	15	.	.	TRBJ1-5	CASSEHGGRNQPQHF	TGTGCCAGCAGTGAACATGGGGGGCGCAATCAGCCCCAGCATTTT
TRBV7-8	14	.	.	TRBJ1-5	CASSWTDSNQPQHF	TGTGCCAGCAGCTGGACGGATAGCAATCAGCCCCAGCATTTT
TRBV7-2	12	.	.	TRBJ1-5	CASSLGSQPQHF	TGTGCCAGCAGCTTAGGCAGCCAGCCCCAGCATTTT
TRBV4-1	16	.	.	TRBJ2-7	CASSQGPRGAIYEQYF	TGCGCCAGCAGCCAAGGGCCTAGGGGGGCAATCTACGAGCAGTACTTC
TRBV7-2	13	.	.	TRBJ2-1	CASSLASRGEQFF	TGTGCCAGCAGCTTAGCGTCGCGTGGCGAGCAGTTCTTC
TRBV5-1	15	TRBD2	.	TRBJ2-7	CASTPRGGATYEQYF	TGCGCCAGCACCCCCCGGGGAGGGGCTACCTACGAGCAGTACTTC
TRBV28	15	TRBD1	.	TRBJ2-7	CASSQQGGYPYEQYF	TGTGCCAGCAGTCAACAGGGGGGTTACCCCTACGAGCAGTACTTC
TRBV19	17	TRBD2	.	TRBJ2-3	CASSPRTSGRYTDTQYF	TGTGCCAGTAGTCCAAGGACTAGCGGGAGGTACACAGATACGCAGTATTTT